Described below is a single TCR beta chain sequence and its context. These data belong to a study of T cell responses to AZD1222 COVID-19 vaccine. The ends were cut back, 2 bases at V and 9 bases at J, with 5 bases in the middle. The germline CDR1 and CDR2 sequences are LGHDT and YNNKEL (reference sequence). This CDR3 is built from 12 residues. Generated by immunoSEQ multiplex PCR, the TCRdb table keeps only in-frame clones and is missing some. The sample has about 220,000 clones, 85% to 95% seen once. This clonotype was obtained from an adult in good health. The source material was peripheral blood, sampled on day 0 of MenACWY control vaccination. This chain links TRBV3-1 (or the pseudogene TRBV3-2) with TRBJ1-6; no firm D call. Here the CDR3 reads CASSQTSSPLHF. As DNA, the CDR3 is TGTGCCAGCAGCCAAACGTCTTCACCCCTCCACTTT.